The T cell receptor beta chain described here comes from a study of cytomegalovirus exposure and HLA in healthy donors. In the study overall: The roughly 110 validation repertoires were reported in a later analysis to have been generated on the same platform as the approximately 700 first-cohort repertoires. General observations from the study: According to the study, 150 to 200 TCR beta chains were cytomegalovirus-associated.

Concerning this clone itself: What it binds is unknown.

Germline assignment: CDR1 SGDLS and CDR2 YYNGEE. The CDR3 totals 15 residues. V lost 1 base and J 5 bases, leaving 15 bases between the germline ends. Measured with immunoSEQ multiplex PCR; TCRdb has only the in-frame clones, and not every one. The sample consists of about 98,000 clones, roughly 90% of them appearing once. Sequencing used PBMCs. The chain joins TRBV9 to TRBJ2-5; a weak D match, TRBD2 (7 bases). This TCR was recovered from a man aged 18-30 years in good health and CMV-seropositive. The CDR3, as DNA: TGTGCCAGCAGCGTAATTGGGGGGGCTGGGGAGACCCAGTACTTC. It encodes CASSVIGGAGETQYF.